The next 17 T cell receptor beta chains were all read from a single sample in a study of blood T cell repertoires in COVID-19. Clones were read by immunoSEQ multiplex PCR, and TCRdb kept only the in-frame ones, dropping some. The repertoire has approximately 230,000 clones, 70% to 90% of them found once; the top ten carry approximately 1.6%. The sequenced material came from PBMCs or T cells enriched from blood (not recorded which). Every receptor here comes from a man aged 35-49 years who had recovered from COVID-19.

The CDR3 DNA is TGCGCCAGCAGCCAAGACGGGGACAGGGGGCGAGCCAAAAACATTCAGTACTTC. This translates into CASSQDGDRGRAKNIQYF. The J gene is TRBJ2-4, the V gene TRBV4-1; 12 nucleotides agree with TRBD1. From germline, CDR1 is MGHRA and CDR2 YSYEKL. Trimming at V came to 0 bases and at J to 0 bases, leaving 3 bases not matched to a gene. This CDR3 is built from 18 residues.

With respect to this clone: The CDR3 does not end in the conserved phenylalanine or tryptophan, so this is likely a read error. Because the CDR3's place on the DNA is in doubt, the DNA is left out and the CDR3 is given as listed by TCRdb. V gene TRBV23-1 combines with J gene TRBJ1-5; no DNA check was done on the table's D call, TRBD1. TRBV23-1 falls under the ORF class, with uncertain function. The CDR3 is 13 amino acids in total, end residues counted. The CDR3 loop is CASSRTAGQGSRA.

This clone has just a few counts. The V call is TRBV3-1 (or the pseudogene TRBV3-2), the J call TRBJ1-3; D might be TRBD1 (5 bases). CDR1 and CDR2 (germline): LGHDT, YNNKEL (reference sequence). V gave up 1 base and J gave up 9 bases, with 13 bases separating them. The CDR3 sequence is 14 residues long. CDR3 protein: CASSQGGVFGTIYF. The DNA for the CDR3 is TGTGCCAGCAGCCAAGGGGGGGTCTTCGGCACCATATATTTT.

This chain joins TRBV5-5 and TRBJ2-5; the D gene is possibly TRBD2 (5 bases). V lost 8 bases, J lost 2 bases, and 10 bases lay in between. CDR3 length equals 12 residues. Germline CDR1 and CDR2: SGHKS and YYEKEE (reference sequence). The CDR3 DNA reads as TGTGCCAGTTTGGGAGTACAAGAGACCCAGTACTTC. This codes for CASLGVQETQYF.

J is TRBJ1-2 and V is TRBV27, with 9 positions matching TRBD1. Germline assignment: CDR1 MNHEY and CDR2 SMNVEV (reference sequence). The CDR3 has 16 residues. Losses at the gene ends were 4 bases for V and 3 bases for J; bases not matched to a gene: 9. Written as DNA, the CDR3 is TGTGCCAGCAGTTCCCGACAGGGGGTCTTGGACTATGGCTACACCTTC. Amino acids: CASSSRQGVLDYGYTF.

The CDR3 spells CASFEGTGGATEAFF. The CDR3 bases are TGTGCCAGTTTCGAGGGGACAGGGGGCGCCACTGAAGCTTTCTTT. The chain recombines TRBV19 with TRBJ1-1, with 12 nucleotides matching TRBD1. With V trimmed by 8 bases and J by 4 bases, 8 bases remained unmatched. The CDR3 has 15 residues. Germline CDR1 is LNHDA and CDR2 is SQIVND (reference sequence).

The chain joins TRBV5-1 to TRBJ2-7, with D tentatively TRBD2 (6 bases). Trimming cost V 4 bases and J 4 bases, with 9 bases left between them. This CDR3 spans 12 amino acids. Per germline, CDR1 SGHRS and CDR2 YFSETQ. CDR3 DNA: TGCGCCAGCAGCACTAGCTATTACGAGCAGTACTTC. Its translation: CASSTSYYEQYF.

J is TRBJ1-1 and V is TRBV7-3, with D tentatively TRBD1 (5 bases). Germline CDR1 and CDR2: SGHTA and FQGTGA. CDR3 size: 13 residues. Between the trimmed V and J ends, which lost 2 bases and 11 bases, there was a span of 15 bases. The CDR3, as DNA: TGTGCCAGCAGCTTAGTTGGCGGGACGCAGGCTTTCTTT. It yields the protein CASSLVGGTQAFF.

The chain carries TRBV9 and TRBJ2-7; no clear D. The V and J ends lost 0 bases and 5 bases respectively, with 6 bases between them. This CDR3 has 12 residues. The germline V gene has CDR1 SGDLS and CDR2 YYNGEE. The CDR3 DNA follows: TGTGCCAGCAGCGTAGACTTCCACGAGCAGTACTTC. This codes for CASSVDFHEQYF.

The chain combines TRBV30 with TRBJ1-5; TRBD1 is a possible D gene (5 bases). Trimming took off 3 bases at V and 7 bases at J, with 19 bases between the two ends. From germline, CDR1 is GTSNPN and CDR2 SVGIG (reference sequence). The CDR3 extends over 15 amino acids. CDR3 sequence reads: CAWSPGSGGRQPQHF. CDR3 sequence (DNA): TGTGCCTGGAGCCCCGGGTCGGGGGGACGGCAGCCCCAGCATTTT.

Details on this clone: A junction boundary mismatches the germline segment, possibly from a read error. CDR3 region: CASSLQGSSTDTQYF. CDR3 nucleotides: TGTGCTAGCAGCTTACAGGGATCTAGCACAGATACGCAGTATTTT. The chain joins TRBV7-7 to TRBJ2-3; D is perhaps TRBD1 (6 bases). In germline, CDR1 is SSHAT, CDR2 FNYEAQ (reference sequence). The CDR3 consists of 15 residues.

The DNA of the CDR3 is TGTGCCAGCAGCCAAGATGTAGGGGTGCCCTATGGCTACACCTTC. Amino acid sequence: CASSQDVGVPYGYTF. The rearrangement links TRBV3-1 (or the pseudogene TRBV3-2) to TRBJ1-2; maybe TRBD1 (5 bases). The CDR3 is made up of 15 amino acids. V was shortened by 0 bases and J by 4 bases, with 12 bases between the two germline ends. Germline V gene lookup returns CDR1 LGHDT and CDR2 YNNKEL (reference sequence).

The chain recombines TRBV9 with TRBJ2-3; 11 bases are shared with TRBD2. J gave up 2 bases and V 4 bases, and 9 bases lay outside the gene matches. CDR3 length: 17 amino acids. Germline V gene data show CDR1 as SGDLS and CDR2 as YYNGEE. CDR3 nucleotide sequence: TGTGCCAGCAGCCCAAGTGTAGCGGGGGGGATCACAGATACGCAGTATTTT. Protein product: CASSPSVAGGITDTQYF.

CDR3 bases: TGCAGCGGAGGACAGGGTAGCACTGAAGCTTTCTTT. Residues: CSGGQGSTEAFF. The gene calls are TRBV29-1 and TRBJ1-1, with 8 bases fitting TRBD1. This CDR3 comprises 12 residues. V trimming: 7 bases; J trimming: 4 bases; junction bases outside the gene matches: 5. CDR1 SQVTM and CDR2 ANQGSEA come from the germline V gene.

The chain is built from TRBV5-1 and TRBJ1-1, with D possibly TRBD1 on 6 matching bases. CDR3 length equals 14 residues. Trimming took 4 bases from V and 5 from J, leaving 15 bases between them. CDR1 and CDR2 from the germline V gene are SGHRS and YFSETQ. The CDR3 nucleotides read TGCGCCAGCAGCCGGACAGTCGGTATAACTGAAGCTTTCTTT. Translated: CASSRTVGITEAFF.

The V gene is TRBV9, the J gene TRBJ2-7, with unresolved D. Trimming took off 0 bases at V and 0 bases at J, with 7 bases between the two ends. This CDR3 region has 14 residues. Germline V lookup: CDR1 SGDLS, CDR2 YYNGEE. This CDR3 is CASSVATSSYEQYF. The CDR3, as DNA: TGTGCCAGCAGCGTAGCTACTTCCTCCTACGAGCAGTACTTC.

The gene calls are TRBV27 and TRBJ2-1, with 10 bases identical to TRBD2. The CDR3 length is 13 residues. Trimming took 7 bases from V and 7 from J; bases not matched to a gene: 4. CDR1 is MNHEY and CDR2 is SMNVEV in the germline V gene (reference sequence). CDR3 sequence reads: CASKSGGANEQFF. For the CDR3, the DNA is TGTGCCAGCAAGAGCGGGGGGGCTAATGAGCAGTTCTTC.